What follows are 24 T cell receptor beta chains derived from one specimen sequenced in a study of OX40 agonist ivuxolimab in advanced cancers. This table comes from immunoSEQ multiplex PCR, and its TCRdb copy is limited to in-frame clones, with some not included. Of about 73,000 clones listed, approximately 89% are singletons. The input for sequencing was CD4+ or CD8+ T cells sorted from blood, taken in a trial of the OX40 agonist ivuxolimab. The receptors shown here come from an adult with an advanced solid tumor such as melanoma, head and neck, liver or kidney cancer.

V and J are TRBV6-5 and TRBJ1-3; D gene uncertain. The length of the CDR3 is 14 residues. Germline lookup yields CDR1 MNHEY and CDR2 SVGAGI. Trimming pared 6 bases from V and 2 bases from J, leaving 11 bases between. CDR3: CASSRGSTGNTIYF. The CDR3 coding sequence is TGTGCCAGCAGCCGGGGTTCTACTGGAAACACCATATATTTT.

The CDR3 here is CASSLRVGDRGSYEQYF. The DNA for the CDR3 is TGTGCCAGCAGTTTAAGGGTTGGGGACAGAGGCTCCTACGAGCAGTACTTC. The chain uses TRBV27 and TRBJ2-7; TRBD1 aligns across 7 bases. This CDR3 is built from 17 residues. The germline gives CDR1 MNHEY, CDR2 SMNVEV (reference sequence). Trimming took 2 bases from V and 0 from J; bases not matched to a gene: 10.

V usage is TRBV6-5 and J usage is TRBJ1-2, with TRBD1 as a possible D gene (5 bases). The V end lost 0 bases, the J end lost 0 bases, and 8 bases lay between the germline ends. Looked up from germline, CDR1 is MNHEY and CDR2 is SVGAGI. The CDR3 spans 15 residues. CDR3 protein: CASSYSGAANYGYTF. CDR3 nucleotides: TGTGCCAGCAGTTACTCAGGGGCGGCTAACTATGGCTACACCTTC.

This rearrangement joins TRBV29-1 to TRBJ2-5; no clear D gene. The J call may be faulty, since TRBJ2-7 better matches the DNA end. The germline gives CDR1 SQVTM, CDR2 ANQGSEA. The CDR3 has 12 amino acids. The CDR3 region is CSVGVTAYEQYF. The CDR3 DNA is TGCAGCGTTGGCGTAACAGCCTACGAGCAGTACTTC.

CDR3 region: CASSLMTRNEQFF. CDR3 coding DNA: TGCGCCAGCAGCTTGATGACTAGGAATGAGCAGTTCTTC. V usage is TRBV5-1 and J usage is TRBJ2-1; possible D gene TRBD2, 6 bases. Trimming stripped 1 base from V and 7 bases from J, with 9 bases between. Germline V lookup: CDR1 SGHRS, CDR2 YFSETQ. There are 13 residues in the CDR3.

This chain's CDR3 is CASSPRRQGMTTNEKLFF. The DNA for the CDR3 is TGTGCCAGCAGTCCCCGGAGACAGGGGATGACAACTAATGAAAAACTGTTTTTT. The chain is built from TRBV28 and TRBJ1-4; 8 bases map to TRBD1. The ends lost 5 bases at V and 0 bases at J; junction bases unmatched: 11. This CDR3 spans 18 amino acids. Germline V lookup: CDR1 MDHEN, CDR2 SYDVKM.

This clone was recorded a few times. This sequence joins TRBV5-1 and TRBJ2-7; TRBD2 matches at 7 bases. This CDR3 spans 15 amino acids. The trim removed 4 bases at V and 0 bases at J, leaving 7 bases unmatched. Germline CDR1 and CDR2: SGHRS and YFSETQ. The CDR3 region is CASSLLAASSYEQYF. Written as DNA, the CDR3 is TGCGCCAGCAGCCTTCTAGCGGCAAGCTCCTACGAGCAGTACTTC.

The chain employs TRBV9 and TRBJ2-6; TRBD1 matches 9 bases. The V and J ends lost 4 bases and 0 bases, in that order; junction bases with no gene match: 8. Germline assignment: CDR1 SGDLS and CDR2 YYNGEE. CDR3 size: 18 residues. The CDR3 loop reads CASSPRDRVFSGANVLTF. CDR3 DNA sequence: TGTGCCAGCAGCCCCCGGGACAGGGTATTCTCTGGGGCCAACGTCCTGACTTTC.

To note about this clone: The junction differs from germline at one of its ends, possibly a read error. The genes are TRBV2 and TRBJ1-6; no clear D. There are 12 residues in the CDR3. Germline CDR1 SNHLY, CDR2 FYNNEI. The CDR3: CANSGSNSPLHF. The CDR3 DNA reads TGTGCCAACAGTGGTAGTAATTCACCCCTCCACTTT.

This chain links TRBV27 with TRBJ2-1, with 13 bases identical to TRBD2. The trim removed 5 bases at V and 7 bases at J, leaving 8 bases unmatched. The CDR3 length is 16 residues. Germline V gives CDR1 MNHEY, CDR2 SMNVEV (reference sequence). Here the CDR3 reads CASSHPLAGGPNEQFF. The CDR3 DNA reads TGTGCCAGCAGTCACCCACTAGCGGGGGGGCCGAATGAGCAGTTCTTC.

This chain links TRBV28 with TRBJ1-2; D perhaps matches TRBD1 (6 bases). The germline V and J ends were trimmed by 6 bases and 0 bases, with 11 bases remaining between them. Germline loops: CDR1 MDHEN, CDR2 SYDVKM. The CDR3 contains 14 residues. CDR3 region: CASSPGTPNYGYTF. The CDR3 nucleotides read TGTGCCAGCAGCCCCGGGACACCTAACTATGGCTACACCTTC.

The J gene is TRBJ1-4, the V gene TRBV7-9; D remains ambiguous. The CDR3 consists of 14 residues. CDR1 is SEHNR and CDR2 is FQNEAQ in the germline V gene (reference sequence). Between the trimmed V and J ends, which lost 3 bases and 0 bases, there was a span of 5 bases. The CDR3 bases are TGTGCCAGCAGCTTTCTCCCAACTAATGAAAAACTGTTTTTT. Its translation is CASSFLPTNEKLFF.

The chain recombines TRBV19 with TRBJ2-3; 10 bases fit TRBD2. The germline gives CDR1 LNHDA, CDR2 SQIVND (reference sequence). This CDR3 has 17 amino acids. With V trimmed by 2 bases and J by 2 bases, 7 bases remained unmatched. The DNA for the CDR3 is TGTGCCAGTAGTATACCCCGAGCGGGGGGGATCACAGATACGCAGTATTTT. Translation gives CASSIPRAGGITDTQYF. The whole variable domain, remainder taken from reference TRBV19 and TRBJ2-3, is DGGITQSPKYLFRKEGQNVTLSCEQNLNHDAMYWYRQDPGQGLRLIYYSQIVNDFQKGDIAEGYSVSREKKESFPLTVTSAQKNPTAFYLCASSIPRAGGITDTQYFGPGTRLTVL.

The V and J genes are TRBV9 and TRBJ2-1; the D is unclear. Germline V gene lookup returns CDR1 SGDLS and CDR2 YYNGEE. With 0 bases removed from V and 0 bases from J, the gap between germline ends came to 7 bases. This CDR3 comprises 15 residues. The CDR3 spells CASSVVESSYNEQFF. The CDR3 bases are TGTGCCAGCAGCGTAGTAGAGAGCTCCTACAATGAGCAGTTCTTC.

A single count supports this clone. This chain connects TRBV30 to TRBJ1-2, with D possibly being TRBD1 (6 bases). V was shortened by 3 bases and J by 2 bases, with 13 bases between the two germline ends. The CDR3 runs 14 residues. The germline CDR1 and CDR2 sequences are GTSNPN and SVGIG (reference sequence). The CDR3 nucleotides are TGTGCCTGGAGAGCGAAGGGGGGGAACTATGGCTACACCTTC. Translating it yields CAWRAKGGNYGYTF.

This chain uses TRBV9 with TRBJ2-7; TRBD2 might be the D (6 bases). Germline V CDR1 and CDR2: SGDLS, YYNGEE. The CDR3 is 12 amino acids. V lost 2 bases and J lost 5, with 8 bases in between. CDR3 sequence reads: CASSVRGDEQYF. DNA of the CDR3: TGTGCCAGCAGCGTGCGGGGAGACGAGCAGTACTTC.

The CDR3 loop is CASSRRTGDGGYTF. The CDR3 bases are TGTGCCAGCAGCCGGCGGACAGGGGATGGGGGCTACACCTTC. This rearrangement joins TRBV5-6 to TRBJ1-2; 9 nucleotides line up with TRBD1. CDR3 length equals 14 residues. The trim removed 4 bases at V and 8 bases at J, leaving 9 bases unmatched. Germline loops: CDR1 SGHDT, CDR2 YYEEEE.

In the case of this clone: In the same sample, other DNA sequences code for this CDR3. The chain joins TRBV30 to TRBJ2-7; D possibly matches TRBD1 or TRBD2 (5 bases each). Germline V gene sequence: CDR1 GTSNPN, CDR2 SVGIG (reference sequence). V was cut by 5 bases and J by 3 bases, with 17 bases left in between. The CDR3 is made up of 14 amino acids. Here the CDR3 DNA reads TGTGCCTGGGCCTCGAGGGGAGCCATCTACGAGCAGTACTTC. It codes for CAWASRGAIYEQYF.

Only a few counts were recorded for this clone. The rearrangement joins TRBV18 to TRBJ1-5; maybe TRBD1 (6 bases). The V end lost 1 base, the J end lost 5 bases, and 9 bases lay between the germline ends. In germline, CDR1 is KGHSH, CDR2 LQKENI. The CDR3 length is 14 residues. This CDR3 reads CASSPRGQDQPQHF. DNA for the CDR3: TGTGCCAGCTCACCACGGGGGCAGGATCAGCCCCAGCATTTT.

This chain uses TRBV19 with TRBJ1-1, with 7 positions matching TRBD1. The trim removed 7 bases at V and 1 base at J, leaving 6 bases unmatched. The length of the CDR3 is 14 residues. In germline, CDR1 is LNHDA, CDR2 SQIVND (reference sequence). CDR3 region: CASKGAGENTEAFF. DNA for the CDR3: TGTGCCAGTAAGGGGGCAGGCGAGAACACTGAAGCTTTCTTT.

This sequence joins TRBV5-1 and TRBJ2-1; D gene ambiguous. Trimming removed 0 bases from V and 6 bases from J, with 10 bases in between. The CDR3 is 14 residues long. In germline, CDR1 is SGHRS, CDR2 YFSETQ. The CDR3 is CASSLARPPNEQFF. CDR3 coding DNA: TGCGCCAGCAGCTTGGCTCGGCCGCCCAATGAGCAGTTCTTC. Based on the CDR3 plus reference TRBV5-1 and TRBJ2-1, the full variable domain is KAGVTQTPRYLIKTRGQQVTLSCSPISGHRSVSWYQQTPGQGLQFLFEYFSETQRNKGNFPGRFSGRQFSNSRSEMNVSTLELGDSALYLCASSLARPPNEQFFGPGTRLTVL.

This rearrangement joins TRBV5-1 to TRBJ1-3; 8 positions match TRBD1. The CDR3 has 16 amino acids. Per the germline V gene, CDR1 is SGHRS and CDR2 is YFSETQ. V lost 5 bases to trimming and J lost 0 bases; unmatched junction nucleotides: 7. CDR3 bases: TGCGCCAGCAGTTTGACAGGGGCCAGCTCTGGAAACACCATATATTTT. Its protein is CASSLTGASSGNTIYF.

Points on this clone: Mismatch with germline at one junction end may stem from a read error. This rearrangement joins TRBV28 to TRBJ2-1; 12 bases are shared with TRBD2. The CDR3 is 15 residues long. Germline V gene sequence: CDR1 MDHEN, CDR2 SYDVKM. CDR3 protein: CASSLPSSSGGAKIF. DNA for the CDR3: TGTGCCAGCAGTTTGCCCTCTTCTAGCGGGGGGGCTAAGATCTTC.

Here the CDR3 DNA reads TGTGCCAGCAAGGGTAGTTTTGGCTACACCTTC. This gives the protein CASKGSFGYTF. The chain carries TRBV6-5 and TRBJ1-2; D not resolved. This CDR3 has 11 residues. Germline CDR1 reads MNHEY; CDR2 reads SVGAGI. The ends were cut back, 7 bases at V and 7 bases at J, with 10 bases in the middle.